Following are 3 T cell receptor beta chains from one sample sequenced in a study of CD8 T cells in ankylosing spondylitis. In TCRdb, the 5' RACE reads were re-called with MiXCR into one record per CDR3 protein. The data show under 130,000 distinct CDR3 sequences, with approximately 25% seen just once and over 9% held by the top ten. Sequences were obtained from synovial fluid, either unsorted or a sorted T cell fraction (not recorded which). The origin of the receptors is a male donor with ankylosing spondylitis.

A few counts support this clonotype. The CDR3 sequence is CAWIGGVGESPLHF. The CDR3 DNA follows: TGTGCCTGGATAGGTGGAGTAGGGGAGTCACCCCTCCACTTT. The rearrangement joins TRBV30 to TRBJ1-6; tentatively, D is TRBD1 (5 bases). Germline CDR1 is GTSNPN and CDR2 is SVGIG (reference sequence). V was trimmed by 4 bases and J by 10 bases, leaving 17 bases between them. This CDR3 contains 14 residues.

The CDR3 loop reads CASSYSGTDDNQPQHF. In DNA, the CDR3 is TGTGCCAGCAGCTACTCCGGGACAGACGACAATCAGCCCCAGCATTTT. The V gene is TRBV7-2, the J gene TRBJ1-5; 7 positions agree with TRBD1. V trimming: 4 bases; J trimming: 3 bases; junction bases outside the gene matches: 9. This CDR3 contains 16 residues. Looked up from germline, CDR1 is SGHTA and CDR2 is FQGNSA.

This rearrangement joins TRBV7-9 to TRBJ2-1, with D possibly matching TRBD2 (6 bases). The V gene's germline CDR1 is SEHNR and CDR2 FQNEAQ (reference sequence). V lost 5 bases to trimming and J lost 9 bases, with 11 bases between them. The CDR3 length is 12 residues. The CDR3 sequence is CASSQEGREQFF. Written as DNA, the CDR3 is TGTGCCAGCAGCCAGGAGGGCCGTGAGCAGTTCTTC.